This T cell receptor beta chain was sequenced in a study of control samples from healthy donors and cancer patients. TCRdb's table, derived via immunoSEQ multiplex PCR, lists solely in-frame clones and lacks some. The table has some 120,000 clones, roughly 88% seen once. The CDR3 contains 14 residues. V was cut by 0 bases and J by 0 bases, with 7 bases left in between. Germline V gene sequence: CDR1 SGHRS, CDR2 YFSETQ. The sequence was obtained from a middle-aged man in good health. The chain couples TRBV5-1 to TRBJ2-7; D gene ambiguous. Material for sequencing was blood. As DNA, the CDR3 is TGCGCCAGCAGCTTGGACGCAGACTCCTACGAGCAGTACTTC. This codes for CASSLDADSYEQYF. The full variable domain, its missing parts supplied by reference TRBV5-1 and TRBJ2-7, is KAGVTQTPRYLIKTRGQQVTLSCSPISGHRSVSWYQQTPGQGLQFLFEYFSETQRNKGNFPGRFSGRQFSNSRSEMNVSTLELGDSALYLCASSLDADSYEQYFGPGTRLTVT.